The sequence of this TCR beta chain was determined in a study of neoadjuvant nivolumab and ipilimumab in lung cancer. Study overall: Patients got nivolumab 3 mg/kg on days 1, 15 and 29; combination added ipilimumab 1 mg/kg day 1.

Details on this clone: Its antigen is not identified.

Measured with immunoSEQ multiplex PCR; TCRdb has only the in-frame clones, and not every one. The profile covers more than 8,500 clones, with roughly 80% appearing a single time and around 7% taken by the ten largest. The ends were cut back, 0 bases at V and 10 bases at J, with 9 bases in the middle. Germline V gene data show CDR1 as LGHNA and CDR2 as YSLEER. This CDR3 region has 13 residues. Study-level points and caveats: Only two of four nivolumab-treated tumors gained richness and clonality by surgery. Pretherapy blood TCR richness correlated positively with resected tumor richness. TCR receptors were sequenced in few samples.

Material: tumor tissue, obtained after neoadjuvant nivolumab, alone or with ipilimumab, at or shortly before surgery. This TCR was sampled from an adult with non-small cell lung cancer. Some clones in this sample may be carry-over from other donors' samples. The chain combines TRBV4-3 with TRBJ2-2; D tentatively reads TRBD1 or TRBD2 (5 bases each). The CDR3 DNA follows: TGCGCCAGCAGCCAAGATGAGGGGTTGGAGCTGTTTTTT. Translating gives CASSQDEGLELFF.